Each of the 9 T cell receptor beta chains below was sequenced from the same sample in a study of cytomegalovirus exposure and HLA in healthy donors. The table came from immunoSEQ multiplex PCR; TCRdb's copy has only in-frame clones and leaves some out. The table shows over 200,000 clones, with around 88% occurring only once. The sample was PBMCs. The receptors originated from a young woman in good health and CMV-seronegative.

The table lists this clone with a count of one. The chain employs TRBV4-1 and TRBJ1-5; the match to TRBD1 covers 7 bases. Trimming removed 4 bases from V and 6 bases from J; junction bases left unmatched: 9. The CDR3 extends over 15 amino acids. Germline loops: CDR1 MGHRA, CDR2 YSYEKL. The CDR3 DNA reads TGCGCCAGCAGCCGCCCCGGACAGGTGGGTCAGCCCCAGCATTTT. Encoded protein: CASSRPGQVGQPQHF.

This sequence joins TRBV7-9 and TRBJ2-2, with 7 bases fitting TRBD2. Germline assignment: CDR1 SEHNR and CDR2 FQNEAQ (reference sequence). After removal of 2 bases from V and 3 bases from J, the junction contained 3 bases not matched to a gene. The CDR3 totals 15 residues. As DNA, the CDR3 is TGTGCCAGCAGCTTAACTAGCGTGTACACCGGGGAGCTGTTTTTT. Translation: CASSLTSVYTGELFF.

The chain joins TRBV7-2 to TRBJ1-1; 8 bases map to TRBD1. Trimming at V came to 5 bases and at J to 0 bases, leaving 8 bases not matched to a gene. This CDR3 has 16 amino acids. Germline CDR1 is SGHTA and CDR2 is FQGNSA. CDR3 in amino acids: CASSPWTGSMNTEAFF. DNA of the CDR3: TGTGCCAGCAGCCCGTGGACAGGGAGCATGAACACTGAAGCTTTCTTT.

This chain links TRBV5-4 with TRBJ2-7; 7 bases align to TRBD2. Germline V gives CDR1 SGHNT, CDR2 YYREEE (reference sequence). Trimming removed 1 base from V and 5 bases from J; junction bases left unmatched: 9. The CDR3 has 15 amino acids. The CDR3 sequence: CASSLNAGVGNEQYF. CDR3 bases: TGTGCCAGCAGCTTGAACGCGGGAGTGGGCAACGAGCAGTACTTC.

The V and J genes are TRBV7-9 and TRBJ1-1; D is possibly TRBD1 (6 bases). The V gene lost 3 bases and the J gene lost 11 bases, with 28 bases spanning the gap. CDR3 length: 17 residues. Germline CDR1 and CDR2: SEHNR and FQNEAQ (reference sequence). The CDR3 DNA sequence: TGTGCCAGCAGCTTTCACGAGACTCGGGACACCCATCTCCGTGCTTTCTTT. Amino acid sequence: CASSFHETRDTHLRAFF.

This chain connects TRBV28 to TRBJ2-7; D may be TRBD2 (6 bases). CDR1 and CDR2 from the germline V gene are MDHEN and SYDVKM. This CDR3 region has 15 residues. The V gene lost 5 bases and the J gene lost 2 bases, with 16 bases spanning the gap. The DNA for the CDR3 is TGTGCCAGCAGTGCCGCCGGGACGGGGGCCTACGAGCAGTACTTC. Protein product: CASSAAGTGAYEQYF.

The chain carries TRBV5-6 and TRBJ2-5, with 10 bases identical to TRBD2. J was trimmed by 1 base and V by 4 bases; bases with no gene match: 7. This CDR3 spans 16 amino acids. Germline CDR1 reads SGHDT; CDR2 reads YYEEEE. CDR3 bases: TGTGCCAGCAGCCCCGGGACTAGCGCTGTCCAAGAGACCCAGTACTTC. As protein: CASSPGTSAVQETQYF. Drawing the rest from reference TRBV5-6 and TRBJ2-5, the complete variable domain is DAGVTQSPTHLIKTRGQQVTLRCSPKSGHDTVSWYQQALGQGPQFIFQYYEEEERQRGNFPDRFSGHQFPNYSSELNVNALLLGDSALYLCASSPGTSAVQETQYFGPGTRLLVL.

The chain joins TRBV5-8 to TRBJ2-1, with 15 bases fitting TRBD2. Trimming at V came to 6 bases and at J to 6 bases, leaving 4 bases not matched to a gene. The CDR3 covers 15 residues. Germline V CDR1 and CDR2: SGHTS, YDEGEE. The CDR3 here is CASNEGLAGGNEQFF. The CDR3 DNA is TGTGCCAGCAACGAGGGACTAGCGGGGGGCAATGAGCAGTTCTTC.

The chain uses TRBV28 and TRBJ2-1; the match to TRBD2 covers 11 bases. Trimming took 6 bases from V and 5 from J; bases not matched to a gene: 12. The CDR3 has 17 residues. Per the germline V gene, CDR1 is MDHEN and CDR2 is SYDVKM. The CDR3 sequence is CASSPGSLAGGNNEQFF. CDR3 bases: TGTGCCAGCAGCCCGGGATCATTAGCGGGAGGGAACAATGAGCAGTTCTTC.